A selection of T cell receptor beta chains follows, all from one sample in a study of human T cells and chemical hapten exposure. TCRdb processed the RACE reads anew with MiXCR; each CDR3 protein has one entry. The table has roughly 360,000 distinct CDR3 sequences, roughly 5% seen once. The specimen was whole blood, collected in connection with sensitization to the hapten diphenylcyclopropenone (DPC). These TCRs come from a woman between 50 and 59 years old with alopecia areata. Some clones in this sample may be carry-over from other donors' samples. CDR3s include the opening cysteine and the closing phenylalanine or tryptophan. The D gene is left open where the match is weak. Clone size, where shown, is once, few, many, or a class for clones that have expanded.

v_gene: TRBV20-1
abundance: many
j_gene: TRBJ2-3
d_gene: -
CDR3aa: CSARTTSTDTQYF
CDR3nt: TGCAGTGCCAGGACTACAAGCACAGATACGCAGTATTTT

v_gene: TRBV2
abundance: few
j_gene: TRBJ2-1
d_gene: TRBD1
CDR3aa: CASGDSPYNEQFF
CDR3nt: TGTGCCAGCGGGGACAGCCCCTACAATGAGCAGTTCTTC

v_gene: TRBV7-6
abundance: many
j_gene: TRBJ2-3
d_gene: TRBD2
CDR3aa: CASSPSGGETDTQYF
CDR3nt: TGTGCCAGCAGCCCCAGCGGGGGGGAGACAGATACGCAGTATTTT

v_gene: TRBV2
abundance: few
j_gene: TRBJ1-5
d_gene: -
CDR3aa: CASSEANQPQHF
CDR3nt: TGTGCCAGCAGTGAAGCAAATCAGCCCCAGCATTTT

v_gene: TRBV29-1
abundance: many
j_gene: TRBJ2-7
d_gene: -
CDR3aa: CSGGAGYEQYF
CDR3nt: TGCAGCGGGGGGGCAGGCTACGAGCAGTACTTC

v_gene: TRBV14
abundance: many
j_gene: TRBJ2-4
d_gene: -
CDR3aa: CASSQVGRDIQYF
CDR3nt: TGTGCCAGCAGCCAAGTGGGTCGAGACATTCAGTACTTC

v_gene: TRBV5-4
abundance: -
j_gene: TRBJ1-1
d_gene: TRBD1
CDR3aa: CASSLSGQGNTEVFF
CDR3nt: TGTGCCAGCAGCTTGTCCGGACAGGGAAACACTGAAGTTTTCTTT

v_gene: TRBV10-2
abundance: -
j_gene: TRBJ1-2
d_gene: -
CDR3aa: CASSELRSSGYTF
CDR3nt: TGCGCCAGCAGTGAGTTAAGGAGTTCGGGCTACACCTTC

v_gene: TRBV5-1
abundance: many
j_gene: TRBJ2-3
d_gene: -
CDR3aa: CASSLNGGRLDTQYF
CDR3nt: TGCGCCAGCAGCTTGAACGGGGGCCGGCTAGATACGCAGTATTTT

v_gene: TRBV3-1
abundance: many
j_gene: TRBJ2-6
d_gene: TRBD2
CDR3aa: CASSQDQFLASGSPGANVLTF
CDR3nt: TGTGCCAGCAGCCAAGATCAGTTTCTGGCTAGCGGGAGTCCTGGGGCCAACGTCCTGACTTTC

v_gene: TRBV4-2
abundance: many
j_gene: TRBJ2-2
d_gene: TRBD2
CDR3aa: CASSPAPSGLAGAGGELFF
CDR3nt: TGTGCCAGCAGCCCGGCCCCCTCTGGACTAGCGGGAGCAGGCGGGGAGCTGTTTTTT

v_gene: TRBV5-1
abundance: many
j_gene: TRBJ2-1
d_gene: TRBD2
CDR3aa: CASRLEAGELFF
CDR3nt: TGCGCCAGCAGGTTGGAAGCGGGAGAGTTGTTCTTC

v_gene: TRBV5-1
abundance: -
j_gene: TRBJ2-3
d_gene: -
CDR3aa: CASLLGQGPPDTQYF
CDR3nt: TGCGCCAGTCTCCTCGGGCAGGGTCCCCCAGATACGCAGTATTTT

v_gene: TRBV20-1
abundance: few
j_gene: TRBJ2-1
d_gene: -
CDR3aa: CSARGGTYNEQFF
CDR3nt: TGCAGTGCTAGAGGCGGTACTTACAATGAGCAGTTCTTC

v_gene: TRBV3-1
abundance: -
j_gene: TRBJ2-3
d_gene: TRBD2
CDR3aa: CASSQTSGNTDTQYF
CDR3nt: TGTGCCAGCAGTCAGACTAGCGGGAACACAGATACGCAGTATTTT

v_gene: TRBV20-1
abundance: -
j_gene: TRBJ2-2
d_gene: TRBD2
CDR3aa: CSAVWLAGTGELFF
CDR3nt: TGCAGTGCAGTATGGCTAGCGGGTACCGGGGAGCTGTTTTTT

v_gene: TRBV29-1
abundance: few
j_gene: TRBJ1-1
d_gene: -
CDR3aa: CSVDVEDMNTEAFF
CDR3nt: TGCAGCGTTGACGTCGAGGATATGAACACTGAAGCTTTCTTT

v_gene: TRBV20-1
abundance: many
j_gene: TRBJ1-5
d_gene: -
CDR3aa: CSARMHSDSNQPQHF
CDR3nt: TGCAGTGCTAGGATGCACAGCGATAGCAATCAGCCCCAGCATTTT

v_gene: TRBV28
abundance: few
j_gene: TRBJ2-1
d_gene: TRBD2
CDR3aa: CASSLRAGAKVEQFF
CDR3nt: TGTGCCAGCAGTTTAAGGGCGGGAGCCAAGGTTGAGCAGTTCTTC

v_gene: TRBV6-5
abundance: many
j_gene: TRBJ1-6
d_gene: TRBD1
CDR3aa: CASSSAMTGSSYNSPLHF
CDR3nt: TGTGCCAGCAGTTCTGCCATGACAGGGAGCTCCTATAATTCACCCCTCCACTTT

v_gene: TRBV15
abundance: -
j_gene: TRBJ1-1
d_gene: -
CDR3aa: CATSNRSTNTEAFF
CDR3nt: TGTGCCACCAGCAATAGGTCCACGAACACTGAAGCTTTCTTT

v_gene: TRBV29-1
abundance: many
j_gene: TRBJ2-7
d_gene: TRBD2
CDR3aa: CSGTSDPNEQYF
CDR3nt: TGCAGCGGTACTAGCGATCCCAACGAGCAGTACTTC

v_gene: TRBV12-3/TRBV12-4
abundance: few
j_gene: TRBJ2-7
d_gene: -
CDR3aa: CASSLGFGGTPYEQYF
CDR3nt: TGTGCCAGCAGTTTAGGGTTTGGCGGGACCCCCTACGAGCAGTACTTC

v_gene: TRBV12-3/TRBV12-4
abundance: few
j_gene: TRBJ2-3
d_gene: -
CDR3aa: CASKSPQDTQYF
CDR3nt: TGTGCCAGCAAGTCCCCCCAAGATACGCAGTATTTT

v_gene: TRBV9
abundance: few
j_gene: TRBJ1-1
d_gene: -
CDR3aa: CASTLGGADTEAFF
CDR3nt: TGTGCCAGCACCCTCGGGGGGGCTGATACTGAAGCTTTCTTT

v_gene: TRBV25-1
abundance: few
j_gene: TRBJ2-3
d_gene: -
CDR3aa: CASTGWGTDTQYF
CDR3nt: TGTGCCAGCACGGGCTGGGGGACAGATACGCAGTATTTT

v_gene: TRBV28
abundance: many
j_gene: TRBJ1-5
d_gene: TRBD1
CDR3aa: CASSYGQGAPNNQPQHF
CDR3nt: TGTGCCAGCAGTTATGGACAGGGGGCGCCGAACAATCAGCCCCAGCATTTT

v_gene: TRBV6-5
abundance: many
j_gene: TRBJ2-7
d_gene: TRBD1
CDR3aa: CASSPDRAFSYEQYF
CDR3nt: TGTGCCAGCAGTCCCGACAGGGCATTCTCCTACGAGCAGTACTTC

v_gene: TRBV2
abundance: many
j_gene: TRBJ2-7
d_gene: TRBD1
CDR3aa: CASSPGTGIHEQYF
CDR3nt: TGTGCCAGCAGTCCCGGGACAGGGATTCACGAGCAGTACTTC

v_gene: TRBV27
abundance: -
j_gene: TRBJ2-3
d_gene: TRBD2
CDR3aa: CASSPRLAGESDTQYF
CDR3nt: TGTGCCAGCAGTCCCCGACTAGCGGGAGAGTCAGATACGCAGTATTTT

v_gene: TRBV7-9
abundance: -
j_gene: TRBJ2-4
d_gene: -
CDR3aa: CASSLAGVSAKNIQYF
CDR3nt: TGTGCCAGCAGCTTAGCCGGGGTGTCAGCCAAAAACATTCAGTACTTC

v_gene: TRBV5-1
abundance: many
j_gene: TRBJ1-5
d_gene: -
CDR3aa: CASSEQGLGNQPQHF
CDR3nt: TGCGCCAGCAGTGAACAGGGCTTAGGCAATCAGCCCCAGCATTTT

v_gene: TRBV29-1
abundance: many
j_gene: TRBJ2-3
d_gene: -
CDR3aa: CSVATGLSTDTQYF
CDR3nt: TGCAGCGTTGCCACAGGGCTTAGCACAGATACGCAGTATTTT

v_gene: TRBV10-2
abundance: -
j_gene: TRBJ2-2
d_gene: TRBD2
CDR3aa: CASRVAGGPGGELFF
CDR3nt: TGCGCCAGCAGGGTAGCGGGAGGGCCCGGCGGGGAGCTGTTTTTT

v_gene: TRBV12-3/TRBV12-4
abundance: many
j_gene: TRBJ1-5
d_gene: TRBD1
CDR3aa: CASIVGQPNQPQHF
CDR3nt: TGTGCCAGCATAGTGGGACAGCCGAATCAGCCCCAGCATTTT

v_gene: TRBV5-1
abundance: -
j_gene: TRBJ1-1
d_gene: -
CDR3aa: CASSLAPEDTEAFF
CDR3nt: TGCGCCAGCAGCTTGGCACCGGAGGACACTGAAGCTTTCTTT

v_gene: TRBV6-5
abundance: many
j_gene: TRBJ1-1
d_gene: -
CDR3aa: CASSPEGPYPTEAFF
CDR3nt: TGTGCCAGCAGCCCCGAGGGACCCTACCCCACTGAAGCTTTCTTT

v_gene: TRBV7-2
abundance: many
j_gene: TRBJ2-3
d_gene: -
CDR3aa: CASSQEGSSTDTQYF
CDR3nt: TGTGCCAGCAGTCAAGAAGGGTCTAGCACAGATACGCAGTATTTT

v_gene: TRBV27
abundance: many
j_gene: TRBJ2-5
d_gene: TRBD2
CDR3aa: CASSSAGWDQETQYF
CDR3nt: TGTGCCAGCAGTTCAGCGGGATGGGATCAAGAGACCCAGTACTTC

v_gene: TRBV4-2
abundance: many
j_gene: TRBJ1-1
d_gene: TRBD1
CDR3aa: CASSQDLDRGTEAFF
CDR3nt: TGTGCCAGCAGCCAAGACCTAGACAGGGGAACTGAAGCTTTCTTT

v_gene: TRBV20-1
abundance: few
j_gene: TRBJ1-2
d_gene: TRBD1
CDR3aa: CSARGPGGFNYGYTF
CDR3nt: TGCAGTGCCCGTGGGCCAGGGGGCTTTAACTATGGCTACACCTTC

v_gene: TRBV29-1
abundance: many
j_gene: TRBJ2-7
d_gene: TRBD1
CDR3aa: CSVEGTGAVDEQYF
CDR3nt: TGCAGCGTTGAAGGGACAGGGGCCGTCGACGAGCAGTACTTC

v_gene: TRBV7-9
abundance: -
j_gene: TRBJ1-6
d_gene: -
CDR3aa: CASRFGKYNSPLHF
CDR3nt: TGTGCCAGCAGGTTTGGCAAGTATAATTCACCCCTCCACTTT

v_gene: TRBV5-1
abundance: many
j_gene: TRBJ2-2
d_gene: -
CDR3aa: CASSFGAGTGELFF
CDR3nt: TGCGCCAGCAGCTTCGGGGCGGGCACCGGGGAGCTGTTTTTT

v_gene: TRBV12-3/TRBV12-4
abundance: few
j_gene: TRBJ2-7
d_gene: -
CDR3aa: CASSFRGERSEQYF
CDR3nt: TGTGCCAGCAGTTTCCGGGGAGAGAGAAGCGAGCAGTACTTC

v_gene: TRBV5-1
abundance: many
j_gene: TRBJ2-1
d_gene: -
CDR3aa: CASSLQGQYNEQFF
CDR3nt: TGCGCCAGCAGCTTGCAGGGACAATACAATGAGCAGTTCTTC

v_gene: TRBV20-1
abundance: many
j_gene: TRBJ1-4
d_gene: -
CDR3aa: CSAPGIRKEKLFF
CDR3nt: TGCAGTGCTCCCGGGATAAGGAAAGAAAAACTGTTTTTT

v_gene: TRBV30
abundance: few
j_gene: TRBJ1-6
d_gene: -
CDR3aa: CAWSVGGGNSPLHF
CDR3nt: TGTGCCTGGAGTGTCGGGGGTGGAAATTCACCCCTCCACTTT